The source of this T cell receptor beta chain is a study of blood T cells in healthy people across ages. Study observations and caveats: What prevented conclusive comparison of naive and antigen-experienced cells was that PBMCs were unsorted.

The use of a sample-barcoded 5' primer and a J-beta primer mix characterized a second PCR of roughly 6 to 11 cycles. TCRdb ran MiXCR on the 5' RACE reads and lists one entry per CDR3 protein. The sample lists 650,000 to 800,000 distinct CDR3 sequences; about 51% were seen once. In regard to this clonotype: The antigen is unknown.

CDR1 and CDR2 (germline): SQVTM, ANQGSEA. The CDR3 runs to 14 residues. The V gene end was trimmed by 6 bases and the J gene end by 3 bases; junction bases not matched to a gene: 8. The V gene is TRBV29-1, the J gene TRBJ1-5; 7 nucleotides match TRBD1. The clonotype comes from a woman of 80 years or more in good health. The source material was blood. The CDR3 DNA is TGCAGCGTAACCGGGACAGATCCCAATCAGCCCCAGCATTTT. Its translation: CSVTGTDPNQPQHF.